The subject of this entry is one TCR beta chain. Under the authors' procedure: Reference gene primer amplification gave estimated nucleated cell counts. Assay: immunoSEQ multiplex PCR; the TCRdb copy retains only in-frame clones and omits some. D and trimming come from the DNA, and the V and J calls and clone size come from that table. The sample carries under 20,000 clones, 93% recorded once. The data are from a study of blood T cell repertoires in COVID-19. Study-wide context: Samples of COVID-19 (acute and convalescent) were obtained from the United States, Italy and Spain. PBMCs, B-cell-depleted T cells, or T cells provided the cDNA or gDNA that made up the material.

J lost 6 bases, V lost 4 bases, and 8 bases had no gene match. Germline CDR1 reads MDHEN; CDR2 reads SYDVKM. The CDR3 spans 16 residues. The receptor's source is a woman in her forties or fifties with active COVID-19. This chain links TRBV28 with TRBJ1-6; TRBD1 matches at 8 bases. Sequenced: peripheral blood. CDR3 nucleotide sequence: TGTGCCAGCAGTTGGGCAGGGGGCGGTGGTAATTCACCCCTCCACTTT. Residues: CASSWAGGGGNSPLHF.